The 11 T cell receptor beta chains below all came from one sample that was sequenced in a study of T cells after somatic rescue of genetic block. The data were produced by immunoSEQ multiplex PCR, yet TCRdb's version contains in-frame clones alone and is incomplete. The sample holds about 72,000 clones, approximately 91% seen once. The sample comprised peripheral blood mononuclear cells (PBMCs). These TCRs come from a young man.

The chain couples TRBV2 to TRBJ1-4, with no clear D. The CDR3 extends over 12 amino acids. Trimming cost V 6 bases and J 7 bases, with 9 bases left between them. Germline lookup yields CDR1 SNHLY and CDR2 FYNNEI. The CDR3 loop reads CASSLESEKLFF. In DNA, the CDR3 is TGTGCCAGCAGCTTAGAGAGTGAAAAACTGTTTTTT.

The chain has TRBV5-4 and TRBJ2-3, with D uncertain. CDR3 length: 12 amino acids. The V end was cut by 3 bases, the J end by 7 bases, with 9 bases between. Germline V gene lookup returns CDR1 SGHNT and CDR2 YYREEE (reference sequence). CDR3 in amino acids: CASSSEIYTQYF. The CDR3 DNA sequence: TGTGCCAGCAGCTCCGAGATATATACGCAGTATTTT.

The V call is TRBV27, the J call TRBJ2-5; weak D call: TRBD1 (5 bases). The J call is in doubt because the DNA end fits TRBJ2-7 better. Germline CDR1 is MNHEY and CDR2 is SMNVEV (reference sequence). This CDR3 spans 14 amino acids. The DNA of the CDR3 is TGTGCCAGCAGTTTAATGGTCAGGGACTACGAGCAGTACTTC. Protein product: CASSLMVRDYEQYF.

V and J are TRBV4-3 and TRBJ2-7; TRBD2 matches at 7 bases. This CDR3 contains 13 residues. Germline V gives CDR1 LGHNA, CDR2 YSLEER. J was trimmed by 6 bases and V by 4 bases; bases with no gene match: 6. CDR3 DNA: TGCGCCAGCAGCCTGGCGGGAGCTGGCGAGCAGTACTTC. Its translation is CASSLAGAGEQYF.

V gene TRBV29-1 combines with J gene TRBJ2-1; 13 bases map to TRBD2. Germline CDR1 is SQVTM and CDR2 is ANQGSEA. The CDR3 is made up of 16 amino acids. J was trimmed by 6 bases and V by 5 bases; bases with no gene match: 10. The CDR3 DNA reads TGCAGCGTTCGGGGGACTAGCGGGAACTCGGGCAATGAGCAGTTCTTC. It specifies CSVRGTSGNSGNEQFF.

V usage is TRBV7-6 and J usage is TRBJ2-1, with TRBD2 matching over 10 bases. The CDR3 covers 17 residues. After removal of 5 bases from V and 8 bases from J, the junction contained 15 bases not matched to a gene. The germline V gene has CDR1 SGHVS and CDR2 FNYEAQ. CDR3 residues: CASSLAPSGSGFDEQFF. DNA of the CDR3: TGTGCCAGCAGCCTCGCCCCTAGCGGGAGCGGATTTGATGAGCAGTTCTTC.

This chain joins TRBV4-3 and TRBJ2-7; D is ambiguous. Germline CDR1 is LGHNA and CDR2 is YSLEER. The CDR3 spans 15 residues. Trimming left V 0 bases short and J 6 bases short, with 15 bases between. The CDR3, as DNA: TGCGCCAGCAGCCAAGATATCCAGCTATCGACCGAGCAGTACTTC. This encodes CASSQDIQLSTEQYF.

This chain joins TRBV7-9 and TRBJ1-4; D not certain. This CDR3 comprises 14 residues. Germline CDR1 is SEHNR and CDR2 is FQNEAQ (reference sequence). The V gene lost 6 bases and the J gene lost 5 bases, with 13 bases spanning the gap. The CDR3, as DNA: TGTGCCAGCAGTCCCGACGGTGGGAATGAAAAACTGTTTTTT. As protein: CASSPDGGNEKLFF.

The chain is built from TRBV28 and TRBJ2-3; 8 bases fit TRBD2. The J segment lost 3 bases and the V segment lost 5 bases, leaving 13 bases of the junction unmatched. The CDR3 consists of 17 residues. Germline loops: CDR1 MDHEN, CDR2 SYDVKM. In DNA form, the CDR3 reads TGTGCCAGCAGTGGCCCTCATAGCGGGACTTCGACAGATACGCAGTATTTT. Protein product: CASSGPHSGTSTDTQYF.

V is TRBV2 and J is TRBJ2-1; D possibly matches TRBD1 or TRBD2 (7 bases each). The CDR3 runs to 15 residues. Per the germline V gene, CDR1 is SNHLY and CDR2 is FYNNEI. Trimming shortened V by 8 bases and J by 2 bases, and 16 bases separated the two germline ends. As DNA, the CDR3 is TGTGCCAGCGGCGCGGGGAGGGGGCCCTACAATGAGCAGTTCTTC. As protein: CASGAGRGPYNEQFF.

The chain links TRBV6-1 to TRBJ2-7; TRBD1 might be the D (6 bases). The ends were cut back, 6 bases at V and 2 bases at J, with 17 bases in the middle. This CDR3 comprises 15 residues. Per the germline V gene, CDR1 is MNHNS and CDR2 is SASEGT. CDR3 coding DNA: TGTGCCAGCAGCTTCCGGGACACAACAGCCTACGAGCAGTACTTC. This gives the protein CASSFRDTTAYEQYF.